This entry describes one TCR beta chain. As yet, its antigen is unknown. In the library, unique molecular identifiers were attached to individual cDNA molecules. TCRdb ran MiXCR on the RACE reads and lists one entry per CDR3 protein. The data show 85,000 to 95,000 distinct CDR3 sequences, 8% to 13% seen once. This entry is derived from a study of human T cells and chemical hapten exposure. Points from the study as a whole: The study found that PT1 expanded TCR counts correlated positively with patch test score.

Time point: patch test 2, 6 weeks after DPC sensitization. Regarding treatment: therapeutic diphenylcyclopropenone sensitization with weekly scalp DPC. Prior to application of each patch test, blood was drawn. The study enrolled 18 to 70-year-old alopecia patients suitable for DPC. Germline V gene data show CDR1 as SGHKS and CDR2 as YYEKEE (reference sequence). The CDR3 loop spans 15 amino acids. V shed 0 bases and J shed 8 bases, with 17 bases lying between them. The clonotype originates from a man aged 40-50 years with alopecia areata. Some clones in this sample may be carry-over from other donors' samples. Source: whole blood, taken in connection with sensitization to the hapten diphenylcyclopropenone (DPC). This chain links TRBV5-5 with TRBJ1-1; D gene uncertain. The CDR3 sequence is CASSLARAREAEAFF. The CDR3 nucleotides are TGTGCCAGCAGCTTGGCGCGGGCGAGAGAGGCGGAAGCTTTCTTT.